Sequencing of this T cell receptor beta chain was carried out in a study of T-cell memory formation after mild COVID-19. On the study more broadly: Clusters of TCRs were largely donor specific.

The sample holds a few counts of this clonotype. The CDR3 runs to 16 residues. The V end was cut by 5 bases, the J end by 2 bases, with 16 bases between. Germline CDR1 SGHAT, CDR2 FQNNGV. Sample barcodes and UMIs were carried by the TCR alpha and TCR beta cDNA libraries that 5'RACE generated with constant-segment primers. Each CDR3 protein gets one entry after TCRdb re-called the 5' RACE reads with MiXCR. Here the sample spans approximately 570,000 distinct CDR3 sequences, under 20% being singletons. This chain connects TRBV11-2 to TRBJ1-5; TRBD1 might be the D (5 bases). The source is an adult woman who had mild COVID-19 (a few samples of this study predate the infection). Cell type and time point are not known. The sample comprised PBMCs or a T cell subset sorted from them (not recorded which). The CDR3 sequence is CASSALSGGRNQPQHF. The CDR3 nucleotides read TGTGCCAGCAGCGCCCTGTCCGGGGGTCGCAATCAGCCCCAGCATTTT.